The T cell receptor beta chain under discussion was sequenced for a study of preoperative IRX-2 immunotherapy in early breast cancer. This clone occurred once. As to treatment: preoperative locoregional IRX-2 cytokine immunotherapy. Preoperative locoregional IRX-2 cytokine immunotherapy was tested in the phase Ib source study. The table came from immunoSEQ multiplex PCR; TCRdb's copy has only in-frame clones and leaves some out. This table has fewer than 3,500 clones, 77% appearing once. The TCR comes from a human donor with breast cancer. The specimen comprised tumor tissue, sampled after IRX-2 immunotherapy.

The CDR3 nucleotides are TGTGCCAGCAGTTATAAGGGGGACTCTGGAAACACCATATATTTT. Translated, it gives CASSYKGDSGNTIYF. The rearrangement uses TRBV6-8 and TRBJ1-3, with D possibly TRBD1 on 6 matching bases. Trimming cost V 3 bases and J 0 bases, with 9 bases left between them. CDR3 size: 15 residues. Germline V CDR1 and CDR2: MNHGY, SAAAGT.